This record concerns one T cell receptor beta chain sequence. The sample comes from a study of CD8 T cells in Susac syndrome. CDR1 is SGHVS, CDR2 FNYEAQ, per germline. The CDR3 contains 16 residues. V lost 6 bases and J lost 7, with 24 bases in between. An amount of RNA that ranged from roughly 0.5 to 1 ug was reverse transcribed with random hexamers. Coverage of TCR beta CDR3 amplification by immunoSEQ multiplex PCR extended to 54 Vbeta and 13 Jbeta. One entry per CDR3 protein results from TCRdb running MiXCR on the immunoSEQ multiplex PCR reads. The sample lists 150,000 to 190,000 distinct CDR3 sequences, about 95% occurring once.

The receptor comes from a human donor with Susac syndrome. The chain uses TRBV7-6 and TRBJ1-2, with D perhaps matching TRBD1 (5 bases). The sequencing input was CD4+ T cells from PBMCs. The CDR3 sequence is CASSHLGSSGGSGYTF. The CDR3, as DNA: TGTGCCAGCAGTCACTTGGGATCTTCCGGGGGAAGTGGCTACACCTTC.